Listed below are T cell receptor beta chains from one sample, sequenced in a study of human T cells and chemical hapten exposure. TCRdb independently ran MiXCR on the RACE reads; one entry per CDR3 protein. The sample has some 74,000 distinct CDR3 sequences; about an eighth are singletons. The sequencing used whole blood, collected in connection with sensitization to the hapten diphenylcyclopropenone (DPC). Source of these receptors: a woman in her 50s with alopecia areata. Some clones in this sample may be carry-over from other donors' samples. CDR3s include the opening cysteine and the closing phenylalanine or tryptophan. The D gene is left open where the match is weak. Size tells how often a clone was seen (once, few, many) or the class of an expanded clone, and some rows leave it out.

d_gene,v_gene,abundance,j_gene,CDR3aa,CDR3nt
NA,TRBV29-1,few,TRBJ2-5,CSANPPGAAQETQYF,TGCAGCGCCAACCCCCCAGGGGCCGCACAAGAGACCCAGTACTTC
NA,TRBV10-3,once,TRBJ2-2,CAIRAALNTGELFF,TGTGCCATCAGGGCGGCATTGAACACCGGGGAGCTGTTTTTT
NA,TRBV18,many,TRBJ2-1,CASSINNEQFF,TGTGCCAGCTCAATAAACAATGAGCAGTTCTTC
TRBD2,TRBV5-6,few,TRBJ2-4,CASSLRISGSGNIQYF,TGTGCCAGCAGCTTGCGGATTAGCGGGAGCGGAAACATTCAGTACTTC
NA,TRBV20-1,NA,TRBJ2-1,CSARDQGNISYNEQFF,TGCAGTGCTAGAGATCAAGGGAACATCTCCTACAATGAGCAGTTCTTC
NA,TRBV3-1,many,TRBJ2-6,CASSPLPRGANVLTF,TGTGCCAGCAGCCCGTTACCGAGGGGGGCCAACGTCCTGACTTTC
NA,TRBV2,many,TRBJ2-2,CASSLQGEVSQGELFF,TGTGCCAGCAGTCTACAGGGAGAAGTCAGTCAAGGGGAGCTGTTTTTT
TRBD2,TRBV3-1,few,TRBJ2-1,CASSQGLAGGPGQFF,TGTGCCAGCAGCCAGGGACTAGCGGGAGGGCCAGGGCAGTTCTTC
TRBD1,TRBV6-6,few,TRBJ2-1,CASRDLGTGVLDEQFF,TGTGCCAGCAGAGACCTTGGGACAGGGGTTTTAGATGAGCAGTTCTTC
TRBD2,TRBV19,NA,TRBJ2-1,CASSSGLAYEQFF,TGTGCCAGTAGTTCCGGACTAGCCTATGAGCAGTTCTTC
TRBD2,TRBV4-2,many,TRBJ2-7,CASSQAAGRDEQYF,TGTGCCAGCAGCCAAGCAGCGGGAAGGGACGAGCAGTACTTC
NA,TRBV7-9,NA,TRBJ2-7,CASSFRAGTYEQYF,TGTGCCAGCAGCTTCCGGGCAGGGACCTACGAGCAGTACTTC
NA,TRBV11-2,NA,TRBJ2-5,CASSSGDSRETQYF,TGTGCCAGCAGCTCGGGGGACTCGAGGGAGACCCAGTACTTC
NA,TRBV5-6,many,TRBJ2-6,CASSSGANVLTF,TGTGCCAGCAGCTCTGGGGCCAACGTCCTGACTTTC
NA,TRBV7-8,many,TRBJ2-5,CASRDPRRGETQYF,TGTGCCAGCCGGGACCCCAGGCGGGGAGAGACCCAGTACTTC
NA,TRBV5-1,many,TRBJ1-2,CASSLPRFGGADGYTF,TGCGCCAGCAGCTTGCCCAGGTTTGGGGGCGCGGATGGCTACACCTTC
NA,TRBV2,NA,TRBJ1-6,CASSEAIGWADNSPLHF,TGTGCCAGCAGTGAAGCGATAGGATGGGCGGATAATTCACCCCTCCACTTT
TRBD2,TRBV3-1,many,TRBJ2-1,CASSPPGRGGNEQFF,TGTGCCAGCAGCCCCCCTGGGCGGGGAGGGAATGAGCAGTTCTTC
NA,TRBV29-1,many,TRBJ2-2,CSATVVSSGELFF,TGCAGCGCTACGGTCGTATCGTCCGGGGAGCTGTTTTTT
TRBD2,TRBV12-3/TRBV12-4,many,TRBJ2-5,CASSFGSGTKTQYF,TGTGCCAGCAGTTTCGGTAGCGGGACGAAGACCCAGTACTTC
TRBD2,TRBV29-1,NA,TRBJ2-1,CSVLGGRNEQFF,TGCAGCGTTCTAGGCGGGAGGAATGAGCAGTTCTTC
TRBD2,TRBV3-1,many,TRBJ2-2,CASSPLGRGRAGELFF,TGTGCCAGCAGCCCGCTCGGTCGCGGGAGGGCCGGGGAGCTGTTTTTT
NA,TRBV24-1,few,TRBJ1-2,CATSEDYGYTF,TGTGCCACCAGTGAAGACTATGGCTACACCTTC
TRBD2,TRBV10-3,many,TRBJ2-1,CAISEVGTSGFSYNEQFF,TGTGCCATCAGTGAGGTTGGGACTAGCGGATTCTCCTACAATGAGCAGTTCTTC
NA,TRBV3-1,NA,TRBJ2-3,CASSQAYKADTQYF,TGTGCCAGCAGCCAAGCTTACAAGGCAGATACGCAGTATTTT
NA,TRBV11-2,NA,TRBJ1-1,CASSDFRPDLNTEAFF,TGTGCCAGCAGCGATTTTCGTCCGGATTTGAACACTGAAGCTTTCTTT
TRBD2,TRBV11-2,many,TRBJ2-2,CASSPRTSGRTSGELFF,TGTGCCAGCAGCCCCCGGACTAGCGGGAGGACAAGCGGGGAGCTGTTTTTT
NA,TRBV20-1,NA,TRBJ2-3,CSALRQQGGGADTQYF,TGCAGTGCGTTACGCCAACAGGGAGGTGGGGCAGATACGCAGTATTTT
TRBD1,TRBV6-1,medium-sized,TRBJ1-6,CASSAGQGNSPLHF,TGTGCCAGCAGCGCCGGACAGGGGAATTCACCCCTCCACTTT
TRBD1,TRBV19,NA,TRBJ2-5,CASSRIRGRDQETQYF,TGTGCCAGTAGTAGGATCAGGGGGCGAGACCAAGAGACCCAGTACTTC
NA,TRBV7-9,NA,TRBJ1-2,CASSLGLSDALNYGYTF,TGTGCCAGCAGCTTAGGGCTTTCTGATGCACTGAACTATGGCTACACCTTC
NA,TRBV5-1,few,TRBJ1-2,CASSPFDRSYGYTF,TGCGCCAGCAGCCCGTTCGACAGGAGCTATGGCTACACCTTC
NA,TRBV20-1,NA,TRBJ1-1,CSASQIRGIMNTEAFF,TGCAGTGCTAGCCAGATTCGAGGGATCATGAACACTGAAGCTTTCTTT
NA,TRBV7-2,many,TRBJ2-5,CASSSRSRETQYF,TGTGCCAGCAGCTCCCGGTCGCGGGAGACCCAGTACTTC
NA,TRBV7-7,many,TRBJ2-5,CASSLGPGQETQYF,TGTGCTAGCAGCTTAGGGCCGGGACAAGAGACCCAGTACTTC
NA,TRBV7-2,NA,TRBJ1-5,CASSPRLGFNQPQHF,TGTGCCAGCAGCCCCCGTTTGGGCTTCAATCAGCCCCAGCATTTT
NA,TRBV20-1,NA,TRBJ2-1,CSASAPRPPSGDFNEQFF,TGCAGTGCTAGCGCACCACGCCCCCCGTCTGGGGACTTCAATGAGCAGTTCTTC
NA,TRBV5-1,NA,TRBJ2-5,CASSNWRGREETQYF,TGCGCCAGCAGCAACTGGCGTGGACGGGAAGAGACCCAGTACTTC
TRBD2,TRBV7-8,NA,TRBJ2-2,CASSQLATNTGELFF,TGTGCCAGCAGCCAACTAGCGACGAACACCGGGGAGCTGTTTTTT